Listed below are T cell receptor beta chains from one sample, sequenced in a study of OX40 agonist ivuxolimab in advanced cancers. Sequenced by immunoSEQ multiplex PCR; TCRdb stores in-frame clones only, minus some. This table holds tens of thousands of clones, about 89% found once. The sample consisted of CD4+ or CD8+ T cells sorted from blood, taken in a trial of the OX40 agonist ivuxolimab. The receptors come from an adult with an advanced solid tumor such as melanoma, head and neck, liver or kidney cancer. The CDR3 runs from the conserved cysteine through the conserved F or W.

j_call,v_call,cdr3_aa
TRBJ2-5,TRBV18,CASSPQGQGAGETQYF
TRBJ2-3,TRBV7-3,CASSLIGSTDTQYF
TRBJ2-1,TRBV29-1,CSVRTSSLYNEQFF
TRBJ2-5,TRBV18,CASSPRQDPSETQYF
TRBJ1-2,TRBV7-2,CASSVWGTAGYGYTF
TRBJ2-5,TRBV7-2,CASSLQETQYF
TRBJ2-5,TRBV5-5,CASSMGPLETQYF
TRBJ2-2,TRBV6-5,CASSPAGTSVGELFF
TRBJ2-5,TRBV10-1,CASSEDRGPEETQYF
TRBJ2-1,TRBV5-1,CASSTGGRSYNEQFF
TRBJ1-5,TRBV28,CASSFGTVNQPQHF
TRBJ2-2,TRBV6-6,CASTRDRGVTGELFF
TRBJ1-5,TRBV7-9,CASSLGQGIQPQHF
TRBJ1-1,TRBV7-2,CASSSGQLPTEAFF
TRBJ2-3,TRBV28,CASSLGGTGTDTQYF
TRBJ2-2,TRBV9,CASSVATGALNTGELFF
TRBJ2-5,TRBV4-3,CASSQGGRETQYF
TRBJ2-7,TRBV7-9,CASSRGSASIEQYF
TRBJ1-5,TRBV19,CASSPGQGVWDSNQPQHF
TRBJ2-3,TRBV10-3,CAISAPSGTTDTQYF
TRBJ2-7,TRBV18,CASSPGQVYEQYF
TRBJ1-6,TRBV11-3,CASSYSNSPLHF
TRBJ1-1,TRBV11-3,CASSLVGVNTEAFF
TRBJ2-1,TRBV5-1,CASSLPGLAADEQFF
TRBJ2-5,TRBV11-2,CASSDTRQETQYF
TRBJ2-7,TRBV7-3,CASSAGLAGADEQYF
TRBJ1-5,TRBV18,CASSPRQGAGSNQPQHF
TRBJ2-5,TRBV15,CATHRVGETQYF